Included here is one TCR beta chain sequence, with context. About 37,500 genome equivalents of blood DNA were amplified for TRB. The entry originates in a study of T cell clusters in autoimmune cytopenias. Multiplex touch-down PCR amplified TRB using TRB-A and TRB-B pools in one tube. TCRdb processed the multiplex PCR reads again and assigns one entry to each CDR3 protein, with no DNA. The sample features nearly 5,500 distinct CDR3 sequences, with around 21% in its top ten. These data also formed part of another study, on T cell repertoires in aging, cancer and after chemotherapy.

The sample was peripheral blood. This sequence was found in a human donor in good health.

The CDR3 sequence: CASSLSWQETQYF. The chain recombines TRBV7-9 with TRBJ2-5. CDR1 SEHNR and CDR2 FQNEAQ come from the germline V gene (reference sequence). CDR3 length equals 13 residues.